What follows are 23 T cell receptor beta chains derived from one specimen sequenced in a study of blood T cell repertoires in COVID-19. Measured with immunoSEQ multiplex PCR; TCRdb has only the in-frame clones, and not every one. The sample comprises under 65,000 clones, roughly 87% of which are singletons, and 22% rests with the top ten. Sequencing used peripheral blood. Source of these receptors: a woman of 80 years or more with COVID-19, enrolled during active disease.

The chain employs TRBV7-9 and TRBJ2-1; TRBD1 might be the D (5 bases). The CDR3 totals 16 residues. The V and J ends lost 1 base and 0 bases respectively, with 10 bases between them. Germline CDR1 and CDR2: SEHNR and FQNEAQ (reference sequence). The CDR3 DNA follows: TGTGCCAGCAGCTTAGGTCGGACAAGCTCCTACAATGAGCAGTTCTTC. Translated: CASSLGRTSSYNEQFF. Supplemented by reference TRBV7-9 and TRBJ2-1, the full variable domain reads DTGVSQNPRHKITKRGQNVTFRCDPISEHNRLYWYRQTLGQGPEFLTYFQNEAQLEKSRLLSDRFSAERPKGSFSTLEIQRTEQGDSAMYLCASSLGRTSSYNEQFFGPGTRLTVL.

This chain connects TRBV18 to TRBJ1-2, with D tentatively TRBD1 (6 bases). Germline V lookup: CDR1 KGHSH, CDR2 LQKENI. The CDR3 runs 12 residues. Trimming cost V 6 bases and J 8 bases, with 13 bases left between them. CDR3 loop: CASSPLRGGYTF. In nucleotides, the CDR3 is TGTGCCAGCTCGCCTCTCAGGGGCGGCTACACCTTC. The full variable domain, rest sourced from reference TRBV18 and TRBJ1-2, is NAGVMQNPRHLVRRRGQEARLRCSPMKGHSHVYWYRQLPEEGLKFMVYLQKENIIDESGMPKERFSAEFPKEGPSILRIQQVVRGDSAAYFCASSPLRGGYTFGSGTRLTVV.

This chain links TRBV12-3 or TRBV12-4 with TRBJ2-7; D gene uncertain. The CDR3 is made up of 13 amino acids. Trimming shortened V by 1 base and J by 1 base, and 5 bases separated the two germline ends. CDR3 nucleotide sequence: TGTGCCAGCAGTTTAGGTCAATCCTACGAGCAGTACTTC. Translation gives CASSLGQSYEQYF.

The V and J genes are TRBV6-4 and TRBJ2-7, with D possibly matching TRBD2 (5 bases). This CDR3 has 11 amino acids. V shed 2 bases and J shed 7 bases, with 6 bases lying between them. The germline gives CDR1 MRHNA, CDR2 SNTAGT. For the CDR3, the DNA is TGTGCCAGCAGTGACAGGGAGGAGCAGTACTTC. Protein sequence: CASSDREEQYF.

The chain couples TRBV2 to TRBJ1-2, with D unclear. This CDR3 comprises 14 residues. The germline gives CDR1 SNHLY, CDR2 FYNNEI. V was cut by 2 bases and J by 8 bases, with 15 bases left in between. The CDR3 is CASSERVRGGGYTF. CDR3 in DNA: TGTGCCAGCAGTGAAAGGGTCCGGGGAGGCGGCTACACCTTC.

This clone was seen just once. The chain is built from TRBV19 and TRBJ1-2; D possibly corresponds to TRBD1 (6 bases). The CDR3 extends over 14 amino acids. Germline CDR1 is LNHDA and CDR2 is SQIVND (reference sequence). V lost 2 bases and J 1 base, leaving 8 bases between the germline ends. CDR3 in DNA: TGTGCCAGTAGTATACAGGGGATTAACTATGGCTACACCTTC. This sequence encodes CASSIQGINYGYTF.

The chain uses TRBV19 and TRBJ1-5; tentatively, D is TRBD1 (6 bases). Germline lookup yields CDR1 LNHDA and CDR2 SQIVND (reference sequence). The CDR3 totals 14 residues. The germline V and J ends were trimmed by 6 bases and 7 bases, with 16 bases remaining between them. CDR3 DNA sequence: TGTGCCAGTAGCTTCCAGGGGATTGTCCAGCCCCAGCATTTT. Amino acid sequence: CASSFQGIVQPQHF.

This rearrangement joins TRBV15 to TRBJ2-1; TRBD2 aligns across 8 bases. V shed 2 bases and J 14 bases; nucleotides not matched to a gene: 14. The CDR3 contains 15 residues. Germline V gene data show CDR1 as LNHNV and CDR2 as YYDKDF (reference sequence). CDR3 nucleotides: TGTGCCACCAGCAGACTCGGGACTAGAGGCCACAGCAAGTTCTTC. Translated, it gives CATSRLGTRGHSKFF.

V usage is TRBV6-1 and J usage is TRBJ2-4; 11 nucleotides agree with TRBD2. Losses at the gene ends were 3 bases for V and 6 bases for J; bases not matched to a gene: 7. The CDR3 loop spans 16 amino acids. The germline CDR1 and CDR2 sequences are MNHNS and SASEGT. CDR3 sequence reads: CASSEASGGPGNIQYF. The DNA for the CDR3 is TGTGCCAGCAGTGAGGCTAGCGGGGGGCCGGGAAACATTCAGTACTTC.

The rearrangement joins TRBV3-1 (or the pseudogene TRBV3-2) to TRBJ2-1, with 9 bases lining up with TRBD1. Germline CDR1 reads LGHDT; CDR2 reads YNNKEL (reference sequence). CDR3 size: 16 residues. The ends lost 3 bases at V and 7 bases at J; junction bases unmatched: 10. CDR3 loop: CASSHLGTGPSNEQFF. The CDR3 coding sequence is TGTGCCAGCAGCCACCTGGGGACAGGGCCGAGTAATGAGCAGTTCTTC.

The CDR3 DNA reads TGTGCCAGCAGCTTAGCTACAGGGGGCGCGACCGGGGAGCTGTTTTTT. Translating it yields CASSLATGGATGELFF. The chain couples TRBV7-8 to TRBJ2-2; TRBD1 matches at 9 bases. Trimming cost V 0 bases and J 5 bases; bases outside gene matches: 4. Germline lookup yields CDR1 SGHVS and CDR2 FQNEAQ. There are 16 residues in the CDR3.

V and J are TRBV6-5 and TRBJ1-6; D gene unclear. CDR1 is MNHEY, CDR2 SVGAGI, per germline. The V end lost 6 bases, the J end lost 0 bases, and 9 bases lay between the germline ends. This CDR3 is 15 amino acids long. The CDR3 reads CASSDSSSYNSPLHF. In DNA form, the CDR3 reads TGTGCCAGCAGCGACTCGAGCTCCTATAATTCACCCCTCCACTTT.

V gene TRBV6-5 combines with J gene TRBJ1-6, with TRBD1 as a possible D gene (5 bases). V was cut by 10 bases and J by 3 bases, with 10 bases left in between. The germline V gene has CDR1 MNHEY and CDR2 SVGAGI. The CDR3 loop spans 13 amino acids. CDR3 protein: CATGRDYNSPLHF. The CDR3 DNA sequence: TGTGCCACCGGCAGGGACTATAATTCACCCCTCCACTTT.

The CDR3 loop reads CASSEAWALPYEQYF. The CDR3 DNA reads TGTGCCAGCAGTGAAGCGTGGGCATTACCCTACGAGCAGTACTTC. The J gene is TRBJ2-7, the V gene TRBV2; D not certain. Germline V lookup: CDR1 SNHLY, CDR2 FYNNEI. The CDR3 covers 15 residues. V was trimmed by 0 bases and J by 2 bases, leaving 11 bases between them.

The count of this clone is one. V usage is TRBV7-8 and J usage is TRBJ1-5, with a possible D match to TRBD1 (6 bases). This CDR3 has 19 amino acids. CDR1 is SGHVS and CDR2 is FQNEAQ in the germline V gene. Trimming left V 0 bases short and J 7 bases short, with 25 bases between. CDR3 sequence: CASSLAGRDINPLGQPQHF. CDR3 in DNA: TGTGCCAGCAGCTTAGCGGGCCGGGACATTAACCCCTTAGGGCAGCCCCAGCATTTT.

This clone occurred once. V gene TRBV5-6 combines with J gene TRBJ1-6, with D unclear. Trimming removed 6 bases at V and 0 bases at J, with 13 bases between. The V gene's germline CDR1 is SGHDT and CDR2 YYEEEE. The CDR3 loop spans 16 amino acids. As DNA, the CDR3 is TGTGCCAGCAACCTGTACGGGAGCTCCTATAATTCACCCCTCCACTTT. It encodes CASNLYGSSYNSPLHF.

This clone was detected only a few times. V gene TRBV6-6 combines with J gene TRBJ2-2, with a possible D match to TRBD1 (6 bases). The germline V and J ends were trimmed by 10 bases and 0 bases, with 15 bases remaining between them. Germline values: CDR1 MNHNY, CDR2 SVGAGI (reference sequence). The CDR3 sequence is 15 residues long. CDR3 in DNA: TGTGCCACCCACAGGGTAGAAACGAACACCGGGGAGCTGTTTTTT. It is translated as CATHRVETNTGELFF.

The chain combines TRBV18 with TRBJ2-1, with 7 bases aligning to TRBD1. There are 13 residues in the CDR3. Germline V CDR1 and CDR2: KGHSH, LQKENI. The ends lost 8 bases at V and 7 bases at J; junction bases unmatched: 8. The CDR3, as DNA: TGTGCCAGCACAAGGGGGCGGCAAAATGAGCAGTTCTTC. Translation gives CASTRGRQNEQFF. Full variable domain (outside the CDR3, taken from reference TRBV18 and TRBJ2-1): NAGVMQNPRHLVRRRGQEARLRCSPMKGHSHVYWYRQLPEEGLKFMVYLQKENIIDESGMPKERFSAEFPKEGPSILRIQQVVRGDSAAYFCASTRGRQNEQFFGPGTRLTVL.

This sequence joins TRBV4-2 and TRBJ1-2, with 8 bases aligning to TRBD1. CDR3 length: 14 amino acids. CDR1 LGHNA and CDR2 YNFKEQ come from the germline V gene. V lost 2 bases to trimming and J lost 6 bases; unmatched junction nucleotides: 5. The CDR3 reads CASSQMTGEDGYTF. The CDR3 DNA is TGTGCCAGCAGCCAAATGACAGGGGAGGATGGCTACACCTTC.

CDR3 sequence reads: CASSPIGGQFEQYF. The CDR3 DNA follows: TGTGCCAGCTCTCCCATCGGGGGGCAATTCGAGCAGTACTTC. V usage is TRBV18 and J usage is TRBJ2-7; tentative D call: TRBD2 (7 bases). Trimming removed 6 bases at V and 6 bases at J, with 18 bases between. The CDR3 covers 14 residues. Germline CDR1 reads KGHSH; CDR2 reads LQKENI.

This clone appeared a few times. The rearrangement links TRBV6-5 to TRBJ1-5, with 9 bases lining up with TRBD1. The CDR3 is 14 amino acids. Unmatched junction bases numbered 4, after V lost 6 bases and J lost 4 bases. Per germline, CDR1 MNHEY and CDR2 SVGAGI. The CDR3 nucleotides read TGTGCCAGCAGGGGACAGGGACGAAATCAGCCCCAGCATTTT. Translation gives CASRGQGRNQPQHF.

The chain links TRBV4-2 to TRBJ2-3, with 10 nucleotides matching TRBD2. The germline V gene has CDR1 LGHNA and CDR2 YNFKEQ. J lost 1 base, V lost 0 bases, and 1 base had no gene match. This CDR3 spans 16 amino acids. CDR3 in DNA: TGTGCCAGCAGCCAAGAGCTAGCGGGGGGCACAGATACGCAGTATTTT. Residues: CASSQELAGGTDTQYF.

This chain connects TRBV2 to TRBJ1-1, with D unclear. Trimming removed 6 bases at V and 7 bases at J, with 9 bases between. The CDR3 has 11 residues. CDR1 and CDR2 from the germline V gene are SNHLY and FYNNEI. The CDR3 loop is CASSDRDEAFF. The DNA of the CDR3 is TGTGCCAGCAGCGACCGGGATGAAGCTTTCTTT.